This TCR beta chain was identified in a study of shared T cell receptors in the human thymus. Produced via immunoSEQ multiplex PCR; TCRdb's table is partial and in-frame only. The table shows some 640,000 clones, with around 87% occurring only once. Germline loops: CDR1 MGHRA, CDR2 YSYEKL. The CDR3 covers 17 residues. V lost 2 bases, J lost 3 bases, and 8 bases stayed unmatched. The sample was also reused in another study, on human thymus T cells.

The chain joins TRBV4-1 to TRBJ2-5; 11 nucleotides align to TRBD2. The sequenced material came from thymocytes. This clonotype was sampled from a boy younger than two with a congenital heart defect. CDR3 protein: CASSQTPLAGVEETQYF. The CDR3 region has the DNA TGCGCCAGCAGCCAAACCCCACTAGCGGGAGTTGAAGAGACCCAGTACTTC.